This is a list of T cell receptor beta chains from one sample in a study of T cells in localized non-small cell lung cancer. The protocol was immunoSEQ multiplex PCR, while the TCRdb copy is restricted to in-frame clones and leaves out a portion. This table holds tens of thousands of clones, more than 65% found once. The starting material was PBMCs, obtained before any cancer treatment. Receptors originate from a man aged 40 to 70 with stage II lung adenocarcinoma. Each CDR3 is given with its conserved first and last residue. The D gene is left open where the match is weak. The size field is filled for only some rows; it gives once, few, many or a size class.

cdr3_aa cdr3_nt v_call clone_size j_call d_call
CASRGQGGDNEQFF TGTGCCAGTAGGGGACAGGGAGGGGACAATGAGCAGTTCTTC TRBV19 - TRBJ2-1 TRBD1
CASSQDPPGQGIGLPEAFF TGCGCCAGCAGCCAAGATCCTCCGGGACAAGGGATTGGTTTACCTGAAGCTTTCTTT TRBV4-3 - TRBJ1-1 -
CASSAGLFDEQYF TGTGCCAGTAGTGCGGGACTATTTGACGAGCAGTACTTC TRBV19 - TRBJ2-7 TRBD2
CATSREGVGVYEQYF TGTGCCACCAGCAGGGAGGGAGTCGGGGTCTACGAGCAGTACTTC TRBV15 - TRBJ2-7 -
CASSLLKGSTDTQYF TGTGCCAGCAGCTTACTCAAGGGGTCCACAGATACGCAGTATTTT TRBV11-2 few TRBJ2-3 -
CASRTENYGYTF TGCGCCAGCAGGACGGAGAACTATGGCTACACCTTC TRBV5-1 - TRBJ1-2 -
CASGRTGDGNIQYF TGTGCTAGTGGTCGGACAGGGGATGGAAACATTCAGTACTTC TRBV12-5 - TRBJ2-4 TRBD1
CASSFTGSSYNEQFF TGTGCCAGCAGCTTTACAGGGAGCTCCTACAATGAGCAGTTCTTC TRBV11-2 - TRBJ2-1 -
CASSWVGEYQETQYF TGTGCCAGCAGCTGGGTCGGGGAGTACCAAGAGACCCAGTACTTC TRBV7-2 - TRBJ2-5 -
CASSFQTGVEPGELFF TGTGCCAGCAGCTTCCAGACAGGGGTGGAGCCCGGGGAGCTGTTTTTT TRBV5-6 - TRBJ2-2 TRBD1
CASSSQGTYGYTF TGTGCCAGCAGTTCACAGGGGACCTATGGCTACACCTTC TRBV6-9 - TRBJ1-2 TRBD1
CASSYQGGQETQYF TGTGCCAGCAGTTATCAGGGGGGACAAGAGACCCAGTACTTC TRBV6-5 - TRBJ2-5 -
CASSENTVSPLHF TGTGCCAGCAGTGAAAATACCGTCTCACCCCTCCACTTT TRBV2 few TRBJ1-6 -
CASSFTANTGELFF TGTGCCAGCAGCTTTACAGCGAACACCGGGGAGCTGTTTTTT TRBV5-4 - TRBJ2-2 -
CASSLEELNLYEQYF TGTGCCAGCAGCTTAGAGGAGCTAAATCTCTACGAGCAGTACTTC TRBV7-2 - TRBJ2-7 -
CASSSTGGWSYEQYF TGCGCCAGCAGCTCGACAGGGGGATGGAGCTACGAGCAGTACTTC TRBV5-1 - TRBJ2-7 TRBD1
CASSVEGGRRQPDTQYF TGTGCCAGCAGCGTAGAAGGCGGGCGGAGGCAACCAGATACGCAGTATTTT TRBV9 - TRBJ2-3 -
CASSGAANTEAFF TGTGCCTCTTCCGGGGCAGCTAACACTGAAGCTTTCTTT TRBV30 - TRBJ1-1 -
CAIRLDRVGDSYEQYF TGTGCCATCAGACTCGACAGGGTCGGGGACTCCTACGAGCAGTACTTC TRBV10-3 - TRBJ2-7 TRBD1
CASSFGQLREKLFF TGTGCCAGCAGTTTCGGACAGTTACGAGAAAAACTGTTTTTT TRBV6-5 - TRBJ1-4 -
CASSYEGPFARGYTF TGTGCCAGCAGCTATGAGGGGCCCTTCGCTAGGGGCTACACCTTC TRBV5-6 - TRBJ1-2 -
CSVKPGQGNEKLFF TGCAGCGTAAAACCGGGACAGGGGAATGAAAAACTGTTTTTT TRBV29-1 - TRBJ1-4 TRBD1
CAWSSDRVSPGEQYF TGTGCCTGGAGTTCGGACAGGGTCTCTCCGGGAGAGCAGTACTTC TRBV30 - TRBJ2-7 TRBD1
CAISPGQGYTF TGTGCCATCAGCCCCGGACAGGGCTACACCTTC TRBV10-3 - TRBJ1-2 -
CASSLQGLGYTF TGTGCCAGCAGTTTACAGGGGCTGGGCTACACCTTC TRBV28 - TRBJ1-2 -
CASSEPNSYNEQFF TGTGCCAGCAGTGAACCGAACAGCTACAATGAGCAGTTCTTC TRBV6-1 - TRBJ2-1 -
CASSLGQESSYNSPLHF TGTGCCAGCTCGCTAGGCCAGGAAAGCTCCTATAATTCACCCCTCCACTTT TRBV18 - TRBJ1-6 -
CASSQGTAAHYGYTF TGTGCCAGCAGTCAAGGGACAGCCGCGCACTATGGCTACACCTTC TRBV2 - TRBJ1-2 TRBD1
CASSQDYRGDGYTF TGTGCCAGCAGCCAAGATTACAGGGGCGACGGCTACACCTTC TRBV5-4 - TRBJ1-2 TRBD1
CASRVGTSASYEQYF TGTGCCAGCAGGGTCGGGACTAGCGCATCCTACGAGCAGTACTTC TRBV7-8 - TRBJ2-7 TRBD2
CASSALQRNTIYF TGTGCCAGCAGCGCATTACAACGAAACACCATATATTTT TRBV2 - TRBJ1-3 -
CARNPSGGNTIYF TGTGCCCGCAATCCGTCGGGAGGAAACACCATATATTTT TRBV2 once TRBJ1-3 -
CASSLGGAPNEQFF TGCGCCAGCAGCTTGGGGGGGGCCCCCAATGAGCAGTTCTTC TRBV5-1 - TRBJ2-1 -
CASSMGTGGLDTQYF TGTGCCAGTAGTATGGGGACAGGGGGACTTGATACGCAGTATTTT TRBV19 - TRBJ2-3 TRBD1
CATVVSSGRDTGELFF TGTGCCACCGTTGTTAGTTCAGGTCGGGACACCGGGGAGCTGTTTTTT TRBV7-9 - TRBJ2-2 -
CASSFRQAYEQYF TGTGCCAGCAGCTTCCGACAGGCCTACGAGCAGTACTTC TRBV5-6 - TRBJ2-7 -
CASSPENVLTF TGTGCCAGCAGTCCTGAGAACGTCCTGACTTTC TRBV2 - TRBJ2-6 -
CASSLVGSGAIRQYF TGTGCCAGCAGCTTAGTCGGCAGTGGGGCCATTAGGCAGTACTTC TRBV7-9 - TRBJ2-7 -
CASSTSGNTIYF TGTGCCAGTAGTACCTCTGGAAACACCATATATTTT TRBV19 - TRBJ1-3 -
CASSLTGLNQPQHF TGTGCCAGCAGCTTAACAGGGCTAAACCAGCCCCAGCATTTT TRBV7-2 - TRBJ1-5 -
CASSASSGGPYEQYF TGTGCCAGCAGCGCCTCTAGCGGGGGACCCTACGAGCAGTACTTC TRBV7-2 - TRBJ2-7 TRBD2
CASSLGPRGSNEQYF TGCGCCAGCAGCTTGGGTCCTAGAGGCTCCAACGAGCAGTACTTC TRBV5-1 - TRBJ2-7 -
CASSLGEGPFQETQYF TGTGCCAGCAGCTTAGGGGAGGGCCCCTTCCAAGAGACCCAGTACTTC TRBV11-3 - TRBJ2-5 TRBD2
CASSWADYNEQFF TGTGCCAGCAGTTGGGCCGATTACAATGAGCAGTTCTTC TRBV6-6 - TRBJ2-1 -
CASGLVLGGSGYEQYF TGTGCTAGTGGTTTGGTACTTGGGGGGTCGGGCTACGAGCAGTACTTC TRBV12-5 - TRBJ2-7 -
CASSSPGQLTSTDTQYF TGTGCCAGTAGTTCACCCGGACAGCTCACTAGCACAGATACGCAGTATTTT TRBV19 - TRBJ2-3 -
CASSLVGGDNEQFF TGTGCCAGCAGCTTAGTCGGAGGCGATAATGAGCAGTTCTTC TRBV7-3 - TRBJ2-1 -
CASKGSLDTQYF TGTGCCAGCAAGGGGTCCTTAGATACGCAGTATTTT TRBV6-4 - TRBJ2-3 -
CASSVQGTSNSPLHF TGTGCCAGCAGCGTACAGGGGACAAGCAATTCACCCCTCCACTTT TRBV9 - TRBJ1-6 -
CASSERVSYEQYF TGTGCCAGCAGTGAACGGGTTTCCTACGAGCAGTACTTC TRBV2 - TRBJ2-7 -
CASSLAGSGNTIYF TGTGCCAGCAGTTTAGCAGGCTCTGGAAACACCATATATTTT TRBV28 - TRBJ1-3 -
CAISEEGNEQFF TGTGCCATCAGTGAGGAGGGGAATGAGCAGTTCTTC TRBV10-3 - TRBJ2-1 -
CASSDSTPQHF TGTGCCAGCAGTGACTCTACCCCCCAGCATTTT TRBV6-1 - TRBJ1-5 -
CASRAGQNNYGYTF TGTGCCAGCAGGGCGGGACAGAACAATTATGGCTACACCTTC TRBV6-6 few TRBJ1-2 TRBD1
CASRAGTRGTDTQYF TGTGCCAGCAGGGCCGGGACTAGAGGCACAGATACGCAGTATTTT TRBV5-4 - TRBJ2-3 TRBD2